Described below is a single TCR beta chain sequence and its context. The antigen remains unidentified. Trimming took off 3 bases at V and 0 bases at J, with 11 bases between the two ends. CDR1 LGHNA and CDR2 YSLEER come from the germline V gene. This CDR3 region has 16 residues. The data stem from a study of T cell clonotyping in hematopoietic cell transplantation. Study findings and constraints: Cells were unsorted, so CD4 and CD8 contributions were not separated. At the given depth, recipient repertoires were over 97% de novo clonotypes. Recipient TCR diversity dropped after transplant; expanded clonotypes rose from day 30 to 180.

The assay was immunoSEQ multiplex PCR, and TCRdb's table has in-frame clones only and misses some. Of 11,000 to 15,000 clones in the sample, 86% were seen once. V and J are TRBV4-3 and TRBJ1-4, with D maybe TRBD1 (6 bases). Sequencing was performed on PBMCs, taken 100 days after allogeneic stem cell transplant. The clonotype was recovered from a male patient aged 50 to 60 who had an allogeneic stem cell transplant from an unrelated donor, so T cells may come from the graft donor. Some clones in this sample may be carry-over from other donors' samples. The CDR3 loop reads CASSHARGATNEKLFF. CDR3 nucleotides: TGCGCCAGCAGCCACGCTAGGGGGGCAACTAATGAAAAACTGTTTTTT.